The 30 T cell receptor beta chains presented below share a single source sample, sequenced in a study of T cells in Graves' hyperthyroidism and ophthalmopathy. Amplification of TCR beta CDR3 regions was performed using RNA transcripts as template. Using the HTBI primer set, a first-round RT-PCR was run on the TCR CDR3. TCRdb reprocessed the multiplex PCR reads via MiXCR and lists one record per CDR3 protein. The sample has about 840,000 distinct CDR3 sequences, 35% to 40% seen once. The specimen sequenced was blood. All receptors come from a man aged 18 to 29 with Graves' hyperthyroidism.

This chain connects TRBV10-3 to TRBJ2-7; D uncertain. Germline CDR1 is ENHRY and CDR2 is SYGVKD. The CDR3 sequence is 13 residues long. V was trimmed by 5 bases and J by 0 bases, leaving 8 bases between them. Written as DNA, the CDR3 is TGTGCCATCAGTATCGGACGCTCCTACGAGCAGTACTTC. As protein: CAISIGRSYEQYF.

Only a few counts were recorded for this clonotype. V gene TRBV12-3 or TRBV12-4 combines with J gene TRBJ1-4; perhaps TRBD1 as D (5 bases). Trimming pared 0 bases from V and 3 bases from J, leaving 17 bases between. The CDR3 totals 18 residues. The CDR3 is CASSLARRVGAANEKLFF. Here the CDR3 DNA reads TGTGCCAGCAGTTTAGCGCGTAGGGTCGGGGCGGCTAATGAAAAACTGTTTTTT.

The chain links TRBV15 to TRBJ1-5; 10 bases agree with TRBD1. The CDR3 is 20 residues long. Germline values: CDR1 LNHNV, CDR2 YYDKDF (reference sequence). J lost 0 bases, V lost 4 bases, and 15 bases had no gene match. The CDR3: CATSTSTATGTGDSNQPQHF. DNA for the CDR3: TGTGCCACCAGCACGTCTACCGCCACCGGGACAGGGGATAGCAATCAGCCCCAGCATTTT.

This clonotype was seen only a few times. The rearrangement uses TRBV5-1 and TRBJ2-2; TRBD2 matches 10 bases. The J segment lost 2 bases and the V segment lost 4 bases, leaving 8 bases of the junction unmatched. The germline V gene has CDR1 SGHRS and CDR2 YFSETQ. The length of the CDR3 is 17 residues. DNA for the CDR3: TGCGCCAGCAGCCGAGACCGGACTAGCGGAAACACCGGGGAGCTGTTTTTT. It yields the protein CASSRDRTSGNTGELFF.

The genes are TRBV12-3 or TRBV12-4 and TRBJ1-1; D gene ambiguous. The CDR3 totals 14 residues. V dropped 3 bases and J dropped 1 base, with 9 bases sitting between them. The CDR3 nucleotides are TGTGCCAGCAGTTTCGGACTTACGAACACTGAAGCTTTCTTT. The encoded protein is CASSFGLTNTEAFF.

This clonotype was observed a handful of times. The chain joins TRBV12-3 or TRBV12-4 to TRBJ1-5, with 8 bases aligning to TRBD1. V lost 1 base to trimming and J lost 7 bases; unmatched junction nucleotides: 6. CDR3 length equals 15 residues. The CDR3 reads CASSLGTGGAQPQHF. The CDR3 coding sequence is TGTGCCAGCAGTTTAGGTACAGGGGGAGCCCAGCCCCAGCATTTT.

For this clonotype: A much larger clone sits a single nucleotide away, making a read error possible. The chain recombines TRBV7-8 with TRBJ2-5; maybe TRBD2 (6 bases). The germline V gene encodes CDR1 SGHVS and CDR2 FQNEAQ. The CDR3 is 14 residues long. This CDR3 is CASSLAASGEAQYF. CDR3 nucleotides: TGTGCCAGCAGCTTAGCGGCGTCGGGAGAGGCCCAGTACTTC.

The gene calls are TRBV13 and TRBJ2-7; 8 nucleotides agree with TRBD1. Germline V gene sequence: CDR1 PRHDT, CDR2 FYEKMQ (reference sequence). Germline trimming cut 0 bases from V and 1 base from J; bases unmatched to any gene: 11. The CDR3 consists of 18 residues. The CDR3 sequence is CASSLGPGLRGPSYEQYF. As DNA, the CDR3 is TGTGCCAGCAGCTTAGGTCCTGGTCTCAGGGGGCCATCCTACGAGCAGTACTTC.

This clonotype was recorded a few times. The V call is TRBV7-2, the J call TRBJ2-7; D is possibly TRBD2 (7 bases). CDR3 length: 14 residues. Trimming stripped 5 bases from V and 5 bases from J, with 16 bases between. Germline V CDR1 and CDR2: SGHTA, FQGNSA. CDR3 amino acids: CASSRGGAKDEQYF. In DNA form, the CDR3 reads TGTGCCAGCAGCCGAGGGGGGGCTAAGGACGAGCAGTACTTC.

In the case of this clonotype: With a much larger clone just one base away, this may be a read error. CDR3 bases: TGTGCCATCAGTCAGACAGGGGGTGGCTACACCTTC. The encoded protein is CAISQTGGGYTF. This chain uses TRBV10-3 with TRBJ1-2; 9 positions agree with TRBD1. Unmatched junction bases numbered 2, after V lost 5 bases and J lost 7 bases. This CDR3 spans 12 amino acids. Germline assignment: CDR1 ENHRY and CDR2 SYGVKD.

The sample holds many counts of this clonotype. V is TRBV7-2 and J is TRBJ2-5; maybe TRBD2 (5 bases). Germline values: CDR1 SGHTA, CDR2 FQGNSA. The CDR3 contains 16 residues. V was pared by 1 base and J by 4 bases, with 16 bases between. CDR3 protein: CASSLDEGIPLETQYF. The CDR3 DNA is TGTGCCAGCAGCTTAGACGAGGGTATTCCTTTAGAGACCCAGTACTTC.

Many counts were recorded for this clonotype. This CDR3 reads CASSEATAYGYTF. In nucleotides, the CDR3 is TGCGCCAGCAGTGAGGCTACCGCTTATGGCTACACCTTC. J is TRBJ1-2 and V is TRBV10-1; the D is unclear. Germline assignment: CDR1 WNHNN and CDR2 SYGVQD (reference sequence). CDR3 length equals 13 residues. Trimming shortened V by 2 bases and J by 5 bases, and 9 bases separated the two germline ends.

This chain uses TRBV6-5 with TRBJ1-4; D is ambiguous. CDR3 length: 15 amino acids. V shed 2 bases and J shed 5 bases, with 12 bases lying between them. CDR1 is MNHEY, CDR2 SVGAGI, per germline. CDR3 in DNA: TGTGCCAGCAGTTACGATCCGGGCGGGAATGAAAAACTGTTTTTT. Its translation is CASSYDPGGNEKLFF.

J is TRBJ2-5 and V is TRBV29-1; possible D gene TRBD1, 5 bases. The CDR3 is 13 residues long. V lost 7 bases, J lost 0 bases, and 12 bases lay in between. Looked up from germline, CDR1 is SQVTM and CDR2 is ANQGSEA. The CDR3 sequence: CSATRQNQETQYF. For the CDR3, the DNA is TGCAGCGCCACGCGACAGAACCAAGAGACCCAGTACTTC.

In regard to this clonotype: A single base separates this from a much larger clone, so it may be a read error. The J gene is TRBJ1-2, the V gene TRBV19; unclear D gene. The length of the CDR3 is 15 residues. Germline V gene data show CDR1 as LNHDA and CDR2 as SQIVND (reference sequence). CDR3 sequence reads: CASSLSAAANYGFTF. As DNA, the CDR3 is TGTGCCAGTAGTCTATCAGCGGCAGCTAACTATGGCTTCACCTTC.

The chain joins TRBV9 to TRBJ1-5, with TRBD1 matching 7 bases. Per the germline V gene, CDR1 is SGDLS and CDR2 is YYNGEE. With 7 bases clipped from V and 2 bases from J, the junction kept 9 bases outside the gene matches. The CDR3 spans 15 residues. CDR3 nucleotides: TGTGCCAGCTCACTAACAGGGGAAGGCAATCAGCCCCAGCATTTT. This gives the protein CASSLTGEGNQPQHF.

This clonotype was recorded many times. V and J are TRBV29-1 and TRBJ1-4; TRBD1 matches 7 bases. V was pared by 6 bases and J by 1 base, with 5 bases of the junction left unmatched. In germline, CDR1 is SQVTM, CDR2 ANQGSEA. The CDR3 loop spans 14 amino acids. CDR3 nucleotide sequence: TGCAGCGTCTTTACAGGGGAAACTAATGAAAAACTGTTTTTT. Translated, it gives CSVFTGETNEKLFF.

A remark on this clonotype: No conserved phenylalanine or tryptophan ends this CDR3, so it is likely a read error. The DNA is omitted, as the CDR3 cannot be located on it reliably, and the CDR3 follows TCRdb's listing. CDR3 residues: CASSPGRLAG. The J gene is TRBJ2-7, the V gene TRBV7-2; no DNA check was done on the table's D call, TRBD2. Both ends counted, the CDR3 spans 10 residues. CDR1 is SGHTA, CDR2 FQGNSA, per germline.

At least ten counts were recorded for this clonotype. The V gene is TRBV24-1, the J gene TRBJ2-2; D may be TRBD2 (5 bases). CDR1 is KGHDR, CDR2 SFDVKD, per germline. V lost 4 bases and J 3 bases, leaving 11 bases between the germline ends. This CDR3 spans 15 amino acids. The CDR3 coding sequence is TGTGCCACCAGTGACCCAAGCGGTTACACCGGGGAGCTGTTTTTT. Residues: CATSDPSGYTGELFF.

This clonotype was counted ten times or more. A much larger clonotype is one base distant, so this may be a read error. The chain joins TRBV15 to TRBJ2-7; D remains ambiguous. The CDR3 is 11 residues long. CDR1 and CDR2 from the germline V gene are LNHNV and YYDKDF (reference sequence). V shed 1 base and J shed 5 bases, with 3 bases lying between them. The CDR3 sequence: CATSRGDEQYF. The CDR3 coding sequence is TGTGCCACCAGCAGAGGTGACGAGCAGTACTTC.

This clonotype was seen at least ten times. This sequence joins TRBV5-1 and TRBJ2-7; 8 nucleotides line up with TRBD1. With V trimmed by 4 bases and J by 6 bases, 6 bases remained unmatched. Germline V CDR1 and CDR2: SGHRS, YFSETQ. This CDR3 is 13 amino acids long. The CDR3 sequence: CASSETGASEQYF. In DNA, the CDR3 is TGCGCCAGCAGCGAGACAGGGGCCAGCGAGCAGTACTTC.

A remark on this clonotype: At one end the junction does not follow the germline gene, possibly because of a read error. J is TRBJ1-2 and V is TRBV15; 7 bases align to TRBD1. Germline V CDR1 and CDR2: LNHNV, YYDKDF (reference sequence). This CDR3 is 14 amino acids long. The CDR3: CAASSLAGGSGYTF. CDR3 coding DNA: TGTGCCGCCAGCAGCTTGGCAGGGGGTAGCGGCTACACCTTC.

The chain couples TRBV29-1 to TRBJ1-2, with 11 bases identical to TRBD1. Germline loops: CDR1 SQVTM, CDR2 ANQGSEA. Losses at the gene ends were 7 bases for V and 7 bases for J; bases not matched to a gene: 5. The CDR3 runs 12 residues. The CDR3 here is CSDGQGAFGYTF. The CDR3 coding sequence is TGCAGCGATGGACAGGGGGCGTTTGGCTACACCTTC.

The V and J genes are TRBV9 and TRBJ1-3, with TRBD1 matching over 7 bases. The CDR3 covers 15 residues. V was clipped by 2 bases and J by 4 bases; unmatched bases: 6. CDR1 is SGDLS, CDR2 YYNGEE, per germline. DNA for the CDR3: TGTGCCAGCAGCGTGCAGGGGGTGGAGGGAAACACCATATATTTT. Amino acid sequence: CASSVQGVEGNTIYF.

This chain joins TRBV6-5 and TRBJ1-1, with TRBD1 as a possible D gene (6 bases). Germline values: CDR1 MNHEY, CDR2 SVGAGI. V lost 4 bases to trimming and J lost 0 bases, with 15 bases between them. The CDR3 is 16 amino acids. The CDR3 reads CASSSPRTVMNTEAFF. DNA of the CDR3: TGTGCCAGCAGTTCACCTCGGACAGTCATGAACACTGAAGCTTTCTTT.

J is TRBJ1-1 and V is TRBV20-1; the D gene is possibly TRBD1 (5 bases). This CDR3 contains 14 residues. V lost 0 bases and J lost 5, with 13 bases in between. The germline gives CDR1 DFQATT, CDR2 SNEGSKA (reference sequence). CDR3 loop: CSARDAGGRTEAFF. CDR3 bases: TGCAGTGCTAGAGATGCGGGGGGGAGGACTGAAGCTTTCTTT.

This clonotype was detected only a few times. The genes are TRBV9 and TRBJ2-2; D is unresolved. Germline V gene sequence: CDR1 SGDLS, CDR2 YYNGEE. V shed 3 bases and J shed 6 bases, with 6 bases lying between them. The CDR3 is 12 amino acids. The CDR3 loop reads CASSAGPGELFF. As DNA, the CDR3 is TGTGCCAGCAGCGCCGGCCCCGGGGAGCTGTTTTTT.

The genes are TRBV11-2 and TRBJ1-2, with a tentative D call TRBD1 (5 bases). The germline V gene encodes CDR1 SGHAT and CDR2 FQNNGV. The ends were cut back, 0 bases at V and 3 bases at J, with 14 bases in the middle. The CDR3 length is 16 residues. DNA of the CDR3: TGTGCCAGCAGCTTAGATCCCCTCATAGGGGACTATGGCTACACCTTC. Protein product: CASSLDPLIGDYGYTF.

This clonotype has a single count. V usage is TRBV5-1 and J usage is TRBJ1-1; 8 nucleotides align to TRBD1. Germline assignment: CDR1 SGHRS and CDR2 YFSETQ. The junction had 9 bases not matched to a gene; V was cut back by 1 base and J by 1 base. CDR3 size: 17 residues. CDR3 bases: TGCGCCAGCAGCTTGAATGGACAGGGCCCAAAGAACACTGAAGCTTTCTTT. Protein sequence: CASSLNGQGPKNTEAFF.

V usage is TRBV29-1 and J usage is TRBJ2-7; D might be TRBD2 (5 bases). This CDR3 is 10 amino acids long. Trimming stripped 5 bases from V and 6 bases from J, with 8 bases between. The V gene's germline CDR1 is SQVTM and CDR2 ANQGSEA. The CDR3, as DNA: TGCAGCGTTTCTGCGGGCGAGCAGTACTTC. The encoded protein is CSVSAGEQYF.